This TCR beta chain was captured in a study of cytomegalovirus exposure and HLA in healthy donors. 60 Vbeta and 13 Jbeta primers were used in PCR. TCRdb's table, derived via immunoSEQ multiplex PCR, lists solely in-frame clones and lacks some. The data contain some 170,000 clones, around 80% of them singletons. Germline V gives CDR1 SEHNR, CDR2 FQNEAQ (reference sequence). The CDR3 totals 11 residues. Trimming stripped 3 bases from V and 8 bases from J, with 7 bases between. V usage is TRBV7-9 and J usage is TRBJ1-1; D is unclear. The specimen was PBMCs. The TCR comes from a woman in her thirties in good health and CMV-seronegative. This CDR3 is CASSFGQEAFF. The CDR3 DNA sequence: TGTGCCAGCAGCTTTGGGCAGGAAGCTTTCTTT.